Each of the 26 T cell receptor beta chains below was sequenced from the same sample in a study of blood T cells in healthy people across ages. A second PCR, run for about 6 to 12 cycles, used a sample-barcoded 5' primer plus a J-beta primer mix. TCRdb re-called the 5' RACE reads with MiXCR, one entry per CDR3 protein. The profile covers 1.8 million or so distinct CDR3 sequences, with about two fifths appearing a single time and around 23% taken by the ten largest. Sequenced input: blood. Receptor source: a human donor in good health.

To note about this clonotype: One end of the junction is discordant with germline, which a read error may explain. This chain connects TRBV11-1 to TRBJ2-1, with 8 bases identical to TRBD1. Germline V gene data show CDR1 as SGHAT and CDR2 as FQDESV (reference sequence). CDR3 length: 17 amino acids. The CDR3: CAGSLRPDRAAVNEQFF. The CDR3 DNA reads TGTGCCGGCAGCTTAAGGCCGGACAGGGCGGCGGTCAATGAGCAGTTCTTC.

The V and J genes are TRBV7-3 and TRBJ2-4, with D possibly TRBD2 on 5 matching bases. The end of the DNA is better explained by TRBJ2-7, so the J call may be wrong. The germline CDR1 and CDR2 sequences are SGHTA and FQGTGA. The CDR3 covers 14 residues. This CDR3 is CASSLDGVGNEQYF. The CDR3 DNA is TGTGCCAGCAGCTTAGACGGGGTAGGAAACGAGCAGTACTTC.

This clonotype was seen a handful of times. Given a much more abundant clone one base away, this may be a read error. The chain has TRBV4-3 and TRBJ1-2; no definite D call. The CDR3 spans 15 residues. Germline V CDR1 and CDR2: LGHNA, YSLEER. CDR3 region: CASSQVPVDIYGYAF. CDR3 in DNA: TGCGCCAGCAGCCAAGTTCCGGTAGATATCTATGGCTACGCCTTC.

This clonotype was seen just once. The chain is built from TRBV28 and TRBJ2-7, with D possibly being TRBD1 (7 bases). Matching the DNA end better, TRBJ2-5 makes the J call doubtful. The CDR3 has 16 amino acids. Germline V lookup: CDR1 MDHEN, CDR2 SYDVKM. This CDR3 reads CASSLWLGGGGETQYF. The CDR3 coding sequence is TGTGCCAGCAGTTTATGGTTAGGAGGGGGCGGGGAGACCCAGTACTTC.

The chain links TRBV20-1 to TRBJ2-5; D ambiguous. The CDR3 is 12 residues long. Between the trimmed V and J ends, which lost 6 bases and 2 bases, there was a span of 10 bases. The germline gives CDR1 DFQATT, CDR2 SNEGSKA (reference sequence). This chain's CDR3 is CSAGWRQETQYF. The CDR3, as DNA: TGCAGTGCCGGCTGGCGGCAAGAGACCCAGTACTTC.

This clonotype was picked up one time. This chain joins TRBV20-1 and TRBJ2-6, with 12 positions matching TRBD2. CDR1 and CDR2 from the germline V gene are DFQATT and SNEGSKA (reference sequence). The CDR3 length is 19 residues. Losses at the gene ends were 1 base for V and 0 bases for J; bases not matched to a gene: 7. DNA of the CDR3: TGCAGTGCTAGAGTTGCTAGCGGGGGGGCAAGCTCTGGGGCCAACGTCCTGACTTTC. As protein: CSARVASGGASSGANVLTF.

V gene TRBV29-1 combines with J gene TRBJ2-5, with D perhaps TRBD2 (7 bases). This CDR3 comprises 11 residues. Germline CDR1 and CDR2: SQVTM and ANQGSEA. Trimming removed 8 bases at V and 4 bases at J, with 11 bases between. This CDR3 is CSMGGPETQYF. In DNA, the CDR3 is TGCAGCATGGGGGGGCCAGAGACCCAGTACTTC.

This clonotype showed up just a few times. V gene TRBV4-1 combines with J gene TRBJ2-1; 7 bases are shared with TRBD2. The CDR3 is 17 residues long. V shed 3 bases and J 5 bases; nucleotides not matched to a gene: 13. Germline CDR1 reads MGHRA; CDR2 reads YSYEKL. The CDR3 reads CASSHSRRSGANNEQFF. The DNA of the CDR3 is TGCGCCAGCAGCCACTCGCGGAGGAGCGGGGCTAACAATGAGCAGTTCTTC.

The chain uses TRBV9 and TRBJ1-1; D gene unclear. This CDR3 contains 14 residues. V lost 3 bases, J lost 2 bases, and 11 bases lay in between. Germline V gene data show CDR1 as SGDLS and CDR2 as YYNGEE. CDR3: CASSAPTPNTEAFF. As DNA, the CDR3 is TGTGCCAGCAGCGCACCAACACCCAACACTGAAGCTTTCTTT.

The rearrangement links TRBV28 to TRBJ1-5; D gene unclear. Germline values: CDR1 MDHEN, CDR2 SYDVKM. The CDR3 extends over 14 amino acids. V was clipped by 3 bases and J by 3 bases, with 9 bases between them. CDR3 sequence (DNA): TGTGCCAGCAGTTTTCAAACGTTCAATCAGCCCCAGCATTTT. Its protein product is CASSFQTFNQPQHF.

This chain uses TRBV5-6 with TRBJ2-5; no definite D call. The J call may be wrong; the DNA end is better matched by TRBJ2-7. CDR3 size: 13 residues. From germline, CDR1 is SGHDT and CDR2 YYEEEE. The CDR3 sequence is CASSFGRADEQYF. CDR3 coding DNA: TGTGCCAGCAGCTTCGGTAGGGCAGACGAGCAGTACTTC.

The V and J genes are TRBV5-1 and TRBJ2-3, with D perhaps given as TRBD1 or TRBD2 (5 bases each). V lost 2 bases to trimming and J lost 8 bases, with 15 bases between them. The CDR3 runs to 14 residues. CDR1 is SGHRS and CDR2 is YFSETQ in the germline V gene. The CDR3 nucleotides read TGCGCCAGCAGCTTCCGGGACCCGTTGGGTACGCAGTATTTT. It encodes CASSFRDPLGTQYF.

The rearrangement links TRBV29-1 to TRBJ1-2; the D gene is possibly TRBD1 (5 bases). The V gene lost 4 bases and the J gene lost 7 bases, with 16 bases spanning the gap. The CDR3 runs 13 residues. CDR1 is SQVTM, CDR2 ANQGSEA, per germline. The CDR3 DNA reads as TGCAGCGTTGCAGGGTTTATAAATCGTGGCTACACCTTC. It translates to CSVAGFINRGYTF.

This clonotype was counted between two and nine times. The chain carries TRBV28 and TRBJ2-4, with 9 bases matching TRBD2. The germline V gene has CDR1 MDHEN and CDR2 SYDVKM. V lost 2 bases, J lost 14 bases, and 19 bases stayed unmatched. The CDR3 length is 17 residues. The CDR3 sequence: CASSLPTLVAGDPRKYF. CDR3 DNA: TGTGCCAGCAGTTTACCCACGTTGGTAGCGGGGGATCCTCGGAAGTACTTC.

In this sample, this clonotype turned up a few times. The CDR3 here is CASSAVRTGWEKLFF. As DNA, the CDR3 is TGTGCCAGCAGTGCGGTCCGGACAGGCTGGGAAAAACTGTTTTTT. This chain uses TRBV2 with TRBJ1-4; 7 bases map to TRBD1. The germline V gene has CDR1 SNHLY and CDR2 FYNNEI. This CDR3 has 15 residues. V was clipped by 4 bases and J by 8 bases; unmatched bases: 10.

The DNA for the CDR3 is TGTGCCAGCAGCACGGACGGGGGCTCTTCTGGCTACACCTTC. It translates to CASSTDGGSSGYTF. The genes are TRBV12-3 or TRBV12-4 and TRBJ1-2; TRBD1 might be the D (6 bases). The CDR3 is 14 amino acids. V gave up 6 bases and J gave up 7 bases, with 18 bases separating them.

This rearrangement joins TRBV12-3 or TRBV12-4 to TRBJ1-1, with D possibly being TRBD1 (5 bases). This CDR3 region has 15 residues. The V end lost 3 bases, the J end lost 8 bases, and 19 bases lay between the germline ends. The CDR3 reads CASSFAGGSPHEAFF. The CDR3 nucleotides read TGTGCCAGCAGTTTCGCGGGGGGATCACCCCACGAAGCTTTCTTT.

This clonotype was seen repeatedly, ten times or more. This sequence joins TRBV12-3 or TRBV12-4 and TRBJ2-4; TRBD1 is a possible D gene (5 bases). This CDR3 has 14 residues. Deletions cut 6 bases from V and 7 bases from J, with 16 bases between. The CDR3 reads CASRTQGVRNIQYF. CDR3 coding DNA: TGTGCCAGCAGGACCCAGGGTGTCAGGAACATTCAGTACTTC.

In the case of this clonotype: At one end the junction does not follow the germline gene, possibly because of a read error. This chain joins TRBV4-3 and TRBJ1-2, with D unresolved. The CDR3 runs to 15 residues. The germline CDR1 and CDR2 sequences are LGHNA and YSLEER. In DNA, the CDR3 is TGCGCCGGCAGCCAAGAAGTGATACAGCACTATGGCTACACCTTC. This encodes CAGSQEVIQHYGYTF.

The chain has TRBV7-2 and TRBJ2-5; D perhaps matches TRBD2 (6 bases). The CDR3 is made up of 15 amino acids. Trimming cost V 0 bases and J 7 bases, with 15 bases left between them. CDR1 is SGHTA, CDR2 FQGNSA, per germline. The CDR3 spells CASSLAFSSEGTQYF. The CDR3, as DNA: TGTGCCAGCAGCTTAGCGTTTTCCTCGGAGGGGACCCAGTACTTC.

The genes are TRBV20-1 and TRBJ2-7, with 7 bases aligning to TRBD2. There are 15 residues in the CDR3. The V gene end was trimmed by 1 base and the J gene end by 2 bases; junction bases not matched to a gene: 8. The germline V gene encodes CDR1 DFQATT and CDR2 SNEGSKA (reference sequence). CDR3 amino acids: CSARGSGEVPYEQYF. The CDR3 bases are TGCAGTGCTAGAGGAAGCGGGGAAGTACCCTACGAGCAGTACTTC.

Only a few counts were recorded for this clonotype. V and J are TRBV20-1 and TRBJ1-5; D is perhaps TRBD1 (5 bases). Germline V lookup: CDR1 DFQATT, CDR2 SNEGSKA (reference sequence). The CDR3 has 13 amino acids. Trimming shortened V by 5 bases and J by 4 bases, and 12 bases separated the two germline ends. CDR3 DNA: TGCAGTGCTGCTCGCGGGGGTAATCAGCCCCAGCATTTT. Protein: CSAARGGNQPQHF.

This clonotype was found a few times. The chain combines TRBV12-3 or TRBV12-4 with TRBJ2-1; 10 bases agree with TRBD1. CDR3 length: 13 amino acids. The chain's CDR3 is CVAGTGARNEQFF. DNA for the CDR3: TGTGTGGCCGGGACAGGGGCGAGGAATGAGCAGTTCTTC.

This clonotype was seen a handful of times. The rearrangement joins TRBV6-5 to TRBJ2-2; 9 bases are a match to TRBD1. J was trimmed by 1 base and V by 3 bases; bases with no gene match: 9. Germline V CDR1 and CDR2: MNHEY, SVGAGI. This CDR3 region has 18 residues. CDR3 in DNA: TGTGCCAGCAGTTATTTCGTCCCGGGACAGGGGAACACCGGGGAGCTGTTTTTT. Protein: CASSYFVPGQGNTGELFF.

The V and J genes are TRBV20-1 and TRBJ2-6; 11 nucleotides agree with TRBD1. V lost 5 bases to trimming and J lost 0 bases; unmatched junction nucleotides: 3. In germline, CDR1 is DFQATT, CDR2 SNEGSKA (reference sequence). This CDR3 comprises 16 residues. The CDR3 DNA reads TGCAGTGCTGGAGGGACAGGGGGCTCTGGGGCCAACGTCCTGACTTTC. Translated: CSAGGTGGSGANVLTF.

Only one count was recorded for this clonotype. The genes are TRBV7-2 and TRBJ1-5, with a weak D call TRBD1 (6 bases). The CDR3 spans 15 residues. V lost 1 base, J lost 6 bases, and 13 bases lay in between. Per germline, CDR1 SGHTA and CDR2 FQGNSA. The CDR3 protein is CASSLGGGMGQPQHF. The CDR3 nucleotides are TGTGCCAGCAGCTTAGGAGGGGGTATGGGTCAGCCCCAGCATTTT.